Below, 22 T cell receptor beta chains from the same sample are listed, as sequenced in a study of T-cell memory formation after mild COVID-19. Each CDR3 protein gets one entry after TCRdb re-called the 5' RACE reads with MiXCR. The sample includes 180,000 or so distinct CDR3 sequences, 11% of them seen just once. The sequencing input was PBMCs or a T cell subset sorted from them (not recorded which). The receptor source for this set is a man younger than 30 who had mild COVID-19 (a few samples of this study predate the infection). Cell type and time point are not known.

This clonotype was picked up a small number of times. V gene TRBV7-9 combines with J gene TRBJ2-1; D is possibly TRBD2 (6 bases). Per germline, CDR1 SEHNR and CDR2 FQNEAQ (reference sequence). There are 16 residues in the CDR3. Trimming took off 3 bases at V and 5 bases at J, with 17 bases between the two ends. CDR3: CASSFPGLGGNNEQFF. The CDR3 DNA is TGTGCCAGCAGCTTCCCGGGGTTGGGGGGAAACAATGAGCAGTTCTTC.

This clonotype was seen only a few times. The rearrangement joins TRBV7-2 to TRBJ2-1; D might be TRBD1 or TRBD2, each matching 5 bases. V lost 4 bases, J lost 15 bases, and 13 bases lay in between. CDR1 SGHTA and CDR2 FQGNSA come from the germline V gene. CDR3 length equals 11 residues. The CDR3 loop is CASSSGPAVFF. The CDR3 DNA follows: TGTGCCAGCAGCTCGGGACCCGCGGTGTTCTTC.

In its sample, this clonotype was seen many times. The chain recombines TRBV21-1 with TRBJ2-7. TRBV21-1 is tagged as a pseudogene. This CDR3 region has 10 residues. CDR3 amino acids: CATLWYEQYF. The DNA of the CDR3 is TGTGCCACCCTTTGGTACGAGCAGTACTTC.

The chain carries TRBV7-2 and TRBJ2-3, with D unclear. Looked up from germline, CDR1 is SGHTA and CDR2 is FQGNSA. Trimming took off 0 bases at V and 6 bases at J, with 7 bases between the two ends. The CDR3 loop spans 13 amino acids. The CDR3 loop reads CASSLASADTQYF. The CDR3, as DNA: TGTGCCAGCAGCTTAGCGTCCGCCGATACGCAGTATTTT. Full variable domain (missing parts from reference TRBV7-2 and TRBJ2-3): GAGVSQSPSNKVTEKGKDVELRCDPISGHTALYWYRQSLGQGLEFLIYFQGNSAPDKSGLPSDRFSAERTGGSVSTLTIQRTQQEDSAVYLCASSLASADTQYFGPGTRLTVL.

The chain recombines TRBV7-9 with TRBJ1-1; D not certain. Germline V CDR1 and CDR2: SEHNR, FQNEAQ (reference sequence). CDR3 size: 11 residues. Trimming removed 5 bases from V and 1 base from J, with 2 bases in between. This CDR3 is CASSTNTEAFF. In DNA form, the CDR3 reads TGTGCCAGCAGCACGAACACTGAAGCTTTCTTT.

This clonotype has only a few counts. The junction departs from the called germline gene at one end, perhaps through a read error. This sequence joins TRBV12-3 or TRBV12-4 and TRBJ1-5; 7 positions match TRBD1. This CDR3 spans 15 amino acids. This CDR3 reads CASGFQTGPNQPQHF. DNA of the CDR3: TGTGCCAGCGGTTTTCAGACAGGGCCTAATCAGCCCCAGCATTTT.

The chain links TRBV5-1 to TRBJ2-7; 9 nucleotides align to TRBD1. Germline trimming cut 5 bases from V and 1 base from J; bases unmatched to any gene: 7. Germline loops: CDR1 SGHRS, CDR2 YFSETQ. The CDR3 is 15 amino acids. Here the CDR3 DNA reads TGCGCCAGCAGTGTCCCGGGACAGGGTTCCTACGAGCAGTACTTC. It translates to CASSVPGQGSYEQYF.

As concerns this clonotype: A read error is likely, as this CDR3 ends without the conserved phenylalanine or tryptophan. It is unclear where the CDR3 begins or ends on the DNA, so no DNA is shown, and the CDR3 is as TCRdb lists it. This chain links TRBV23-1 with TRBJ2-4; no check of the table's D call, TRBD2, against the DNA was made. TRBV23-1 is identified as an open reading frame with a role that is uncertain. The CDR3 has 15 amino acids, counting both end residues. This CDR3 is CASRLSGPLGNIQYV.

This clonotype was observed a few times. This chain connects TRBV7-2 to TRBJ1-2; TRBD1 matches at 7 bases. The V and J ends lost 5 bases and 4 bases, in that order; junction bases with no gene match: 10. Germline loops: CDR1 SGHTA, CDR2 FQGNSA. CDR3 length equals 15 residues. For the CDR3, the DNA is TGTGCCAGCAGCCCATTTGAGGGGGCGCCCTATGGCTACACCTTC. Its translation is CASSPFEGAPYGYTF.

The rearrangement joins TRBV29-1 to TRBJ2-3; D gene unclear. V shed 3 bases and J shed 3 bases, with 16 bases lying between them. Germline assignment: CDR1 SQVTM and CDR2 ANQGSEA. This CDR3 region has 15 residues. For the CDR3, the DNA is TGCAGCGTTGAGGGAAGGCTATTGGGGACAGATACGCAGTATTTT. As protein: CSVEGRLLGTDTQYF.

The chain joins TRBV11-2 to TRBJ2-5; tentative D call: TRBD2 (7 bases). The CDR3 is 15 amino acids. V was pared by 7 bases and J by 9 bases, with 24 bases between. Germline-derived CDR1 and CDR2 are SGHAT and FQNNGV. This CDR3 reads CASTLRGRDIGAQYF. CDR3 DNA: TGTGCCAGCACCCTTAGGGGGAGGGACATCGGGGCCCAGTACTTC.

In this sample, this clonotype turned up many times. This rearrangement joins TRBV7-2 to TRBJ2-3; TRBD2 matches at 10 bases. With V trimmed by 8 bases and J by 6 bases, 5 bases remained unmatched. CDR1 is SGHTA and CDR2 is FQGNSA in the germline V gene. CDR3 size: 13 residues. The CDR3 sequence: CASHSGGHDTQYF. Here the CDR3 DNA reads TGTGCCAGCCATAGCGGGGGGCACGATACGCAGTATTTT.

A word on this clonotype: Its ends do not fully match the called genes, so a read error is possible. The chain has TRBV7-2 and TRBJ1-5, with D hard to call. The V gene's germline CDR1 is SGHTA and CDR2 FQGNSA. The CDR3 is 13 amino acids. CDR3 in DNA: TGTGCCAGCAGCGTTAGTTGGGCGGAACCCTGGGATTTT. Its protein product is CASSVSWAEPWDF.

This clonotype has just a few counts. The CDR3 DNA reads TGTGCCAGTACTTCCCAGCCTAGCGGGGGCTACACCGGGGAGCTGTTTTTT. Translated: CASTSQPSGGYTGELFF. The chain is built from TRBV19 and TRBJ2-2, with 10 bases identical to TRBD2. V dropped 7 bases and J dropped 3; count of bases not matched to a gene: 11. Per the germline V gene, CDR1 is LNHDA and CDR2 is SQIVND (reference sequence). This CDR3 region has 17 residues.

A few counts support this clonotype. The chain links TRBV7-9 to TRBJ2-2; 7 bases are shared with TRBD1. The CDR3 contains 14 residues. The germline V gene has CDR1 SEHNR and CDR2 FQNEAQ (reference sequence). V was clipped by 4 bases and J by 4 bases; unmatched bases: 3. The CDR3 reads CASSSTGTTGELFF. The DNA of the CDR3 is TGTGCCAGCAGCTCGACAGGGACCACCGGGGAGCTGTTTTTT.

This clonotype has only a few counts. The V gene is TRBV5-4, the J gene TRBJ2-5; 7 bases match TRBD1. Looked up from germline, CDR1 is SGHNT and CDR2 is YYREEE (reference sequence). After removal of 2 bases from V and 1 base from J, the junction contained 2 bases not matched to a gene. This CDR3 comprises 14 residues. The DNA for the CDR3 is TGTGCCAGCAGCTTCCAGGGGGTCCAAGAGACCCAGTACTTC. The encoded protein is CASSFQGVQETQYF.

The chain couples TRBV20-1 to TRBJ2-7; D remains unclear. Germline V lookup: CDR1 DFQATT, CDR2 SNEGSKA (reference sequence). The ends were cut back, 0 bases at V and 5 bases at J, with 11 bases in the middle. CDR3 length: 13 amino acids. The CDR3 spells CSARDPRRNEQYV. The CDR3 nucleotides are TGCAGTGCTAGAGACCCAAGACGAAACGAGCAGTACGTC.

This clonotype was counted a few times. The chain combines TRBV7-2 with TRBJ2-5; TRBD1 or TRBD2 may be the D gene (6 bases each). Germline V gene sequence: CDR1 SGHTA, CDR2 FQGNSA. The CDR3 is 15 residues long. Trimming removed 5 bases at V and 5 bases at J, with 18 bases between. The CDR3 coding sequence is TGTGCCAGCAGCCCACCCTTGGGGGGCGGGGAGACCCAGTACTTC. Its translation is CASSPPLGGGETQYF.

V and J are TRBV7-2 and TRBJ2-7, with D uncertain. Germline loops: CDR1 SGHTA, CDR2 FQGNSA. V was trimmed by 2 bases and J by 2 bases, leaving 4 bases between them. The CDR3 totals 12 residues. The CDR3 spells CASSLTTYEQYF. The CDR3 region has the DNA TGTGCCAGCAGCTTAACGACCTACGAGCAGTACTTC.

This clonotype was detected only a few times. The chain uses TRBV2 and TRBJ2-5; the match to TRBD1 covers 8 bases. Germline V gene sequence: CDR1 SNHLY, CDR2 FYNNEI. This CDR3 has 14 residues. The V and J ends lost 3 bases and 9 bases, in that order; junction bases with no gene match: 9. The CDR3 bases are TGTGCCAGCAGTGAGCTTACCAGGGGGCTGCCCCAGTACTTC. It codes for CASSELTRGLPQYF.

This chain joins TRBV9 and TRBJ2-6; a weak D match, TRBD1 (6 bases). V dropped 0 bases and J dropped 0 bases, with 13 bases sitting between them. CDR3 length: 18 amino acids. Germline V CDR1 and CDR2: SGDLS, YYNGEE. The CDR3 DNA follows: TGTGCCAGCAGCGTAGTCACAGGGTCGGCCTCTGGGGCCAACGTCCTGACTTTC. This codes for CASSVVTGSASGANVLTF.

This clonotype was detected a few times. V gene TRBV7-2 combines with J gene TRBJ1-2, with D hard to call. The germline CDR1 and CDR2 sequences are SGHTA and FQGNSA. V shed 4 bases and J shed 4 bases, with 10 bases lying between them. The CDR3 sequence is 13 residues long. The CDR3 DNA follows: TGTGCCAGCAGCTCAGATATTCGCTATGGCTACACCTTC. It specifies CASSSDIRYGYTF.